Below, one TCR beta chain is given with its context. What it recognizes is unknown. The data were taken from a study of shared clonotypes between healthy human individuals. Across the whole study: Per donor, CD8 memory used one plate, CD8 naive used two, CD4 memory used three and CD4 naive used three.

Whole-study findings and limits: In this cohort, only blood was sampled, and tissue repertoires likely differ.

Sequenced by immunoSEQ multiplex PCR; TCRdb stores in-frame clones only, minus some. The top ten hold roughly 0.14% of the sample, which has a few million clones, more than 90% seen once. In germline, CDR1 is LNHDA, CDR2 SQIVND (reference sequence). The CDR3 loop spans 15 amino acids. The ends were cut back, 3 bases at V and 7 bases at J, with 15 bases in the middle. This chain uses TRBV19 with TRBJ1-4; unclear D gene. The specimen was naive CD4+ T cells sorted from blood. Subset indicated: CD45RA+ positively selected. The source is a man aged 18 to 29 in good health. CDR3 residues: CASSIQPLIGEKLFF. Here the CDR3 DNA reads TGTGCCAGTAGTATCCAACCCCTAATTGGTGAAAAACTGTTTTTT.